A single sample gave rise to the 19 T cell receptor beta chains below, sequenced in a study of shared clonotypes between healthy human individuals. Clones were sequenced by immunoSEQ multiplex PCR, and TCRdb holds only the in-frame ones, with some missing. Of approximately 2.3 million clones listed, roughly 93% were seen once; the top ten hold 0.39%. Sequenced material: naive CD4+ T cells from PBMCs. Subset: CD45RA+ positively selected. The source is a man in his late teens or twenties in good health. Some clones in this sample may be carry-over from other donors' samples.

The genes are TRBV5-6 and TRBJ1-5, with a possible D match to TRBD1 (5 bases). This CDR3 region has 19 residues. From germline, CDR1 is SGHDT and CDR2 YYEEEE. V dropped 3 bases and J dropped 3 bases, with 25 bases sitting between them. CDR3 nucleotides: TGTGCCAGCAGCTCTTTCCGTCTCCAGTATTCGGGGCTCAATCAGCCCCAGCATTTT. It is translated as CASSSFRLQYSGLNQPQHF.

This chain uses TRBV6-5 with TRBJ2-5; perhaps TRBD1 as D (6 bases). This CDR3 spans 14 amino acids. Germline values: CDR1 MNHEY, CDR2 SVGAGI. V lost 0 bases and J lost 7, with 12 bases in between. The CDR3 bases are TGTGCCAGCAGTTACTCCGGGACATTCGCGACCCAGTACTTC. Protein: CASSYSGTFATQYF.

The V gene is TRBV7-9, the J gene TRBJ2-2; TRBD1 might be the D (5 bases). In germline, CDR1 is SEHNR, CDR2 FQNEAQ (reference sequence). The CDR3 length is 13 residues. V was trimmed by 5 bases and J by 4 bases, leaving 8 bases between them. CDR3 residues: CASSPDTTGELFF. CDR3 in DNA: TGTGCCAGCAGCCCGGACACCACCGGGGAGCTGTTTTTT.

The chain recombines TRBV13 with TRBJ1-2; 8 bases match TRBD1. Losses at the gene ends were 5 bases for V and 8 bases for J; bases not matched to a gene: 10. The length of the CDR3 is 14 residues. Germline lookup yields CDR1 PRHDT and CDR2 FYEKMQ (reference sequence). DNA of the CDR3: TGTGCCAGCAGCCACACTCAGGGGGCAGGCGGCTACACCTTC. It translates to CASSHTQGAGGYTF.

V usage is TRBV7-9 and J usage is TRBJ2-2; 8 positions match TRBD1. The trim removed 0 bases at V and 6 bases at J, leaving 9 bases unmatched. This CDR3 contains 17 residues. Germline V lookup: CDR1 SEHNR, CDR2 FQNEAQ (reference sequence). CDR3 sequence: CASSLASAGGSAGELFF. DNA of the CDR3: TGTGCCAGCAGCTTAGCGTCGGCAGGGGGCAGCGCCGGGGAGCTGTTTTTT.

The gene calls are TRBV6-6 and TRBJ2-7; D may be TRBD2 (7 bases). Per germline, CDR1 MNHNY and CDR2 SVGAGI (reference sequence). V lost 7 bases and J lost 6, with 16 bases in between. The CDR3 spans 13 residues. This chain's CDR3 is CASNGGRTSEQYF. The DNA for the CDR3 is TGTGCCAGCAACGGGGGGCGAACTAGCGAGCAGTACTTC.

J is TRBJ1-5 and V is TRBV4-1, with D tentatively TRBD1 (6 bases). Germline V lookup: CDR1 MGHRA, CDR2 YSYEKL. The CDR3 loop spans 15 amino acids. Trimming left V 1 base short and J 6 bases short, with 13 bases between. In nucleotides, the CDR3 is TGCGCCAGCAGCCAAGTGAGGGGGGCTTCTCAGCCCCAGCATTTT. This encodes CASSQVRGASQPQHF.

The table lists this clone with a count of one. This sequence joins TRBV20-1 and TRBJ1-1; the D is unclear. The CDR3 is 11 amino acids. Trimming cost V 6 bases and J 5 bases, with 10 bases left between them. Germline V CDR1 and CDR2: DFQATT, SNEGSKA (reference sequence). The CDR3 nucleotides are TGCAGTGCGCTGAGTGTAACTGAAGCTTTCTTT. This translates into CSALSVTEAFF.

This rearrangement joins TRBV18 to TRBJ2-7; tentatively, D is TRBD1 (5 bases). V was clipped by 6 bases and J by 4 bases, with 16 bases between them. This CDR3 has 14 residues. CDR1 and CDR2 from the germline V gene are KGHSH and LQKENI. The CDR3, as DNA: TGTGCCAGCTCTCCAGGGTTAATTCAATACGAGCAGTACTTC. It specifies CASSPGLIQYEQYF.

The CDR3 sequence is CASSLYTNEKLFF. The CDR3 coding sequence is TGTGCCAGCAGCTTATACACTAATGAAAAACTGTTTTTT. The V gene is TRBV7-9, the J gene TRBJ1-4; unclear D gene. The CDR3 extends over 13 amino acids. Germline V gene sequence: CDR1 SEHNR, CDR2 FQNEAQ (reference sequence). The germline V and J ends were trimmed by 2 bases and 2 bases, with 3 bases remaining between them.

The V and J genes are TRBV6-1 and TRBJ2-1; D perhaps matches TRBD2 (5 bases). Per germline, CDR1 MNHNS and CDR2 SASEGT. V lost 6 bases, J lost 2 bases, and 11 bases lay in between. The CDR3 spans 14 residues. As DNA, the CDR3 is TGTGCCAGCAGGCGCGGGCTCGCCTACAATGAGCAGTTCTTC. This encodes CASRRGLAYNEQFF.

Here the CDR3 reads CASSPRTGVGQPQHF. The CDR3 DNA reads TGTGCCAGCAGCCCCCGGACAGGGGTCGGGCAGCCCCAGCATTTT. The chain has TRBV11-2 and TRBJ1-5, with 9 nucleotides matching TRBD1. The CDR3 has 15 residues. The ends lost 5 bases at V and 7 bases at J; junction bases unmatched: 9. Germline CDR1 and CDR2: SGHAT and FQNNGV.

This clone was detected once. The chain is built from TRBV27 and TRBJ2-6; 8 bases fit TRBD1. Germline V gives CDR1 MNHEY, CDR2 SMNVEV (reference sequence). Trimming cost V 6 bases and J 3 bases; bases outside gene matches: 10. CDR3 length: 17 amino acids. The DNA for the CDR3 is TGTGCCAGCAGCCCTGGACAGGGCGTCCTTGGGGCCAACGTCCTGACTTTC. It codes for CASSPGQGVLGANVLTF.

The chain links TRBV28 to TRBJ2-5, with no clear D. The germline V gene has CDR1 MDHEN and CDR2 SYDVKM. With 4 bases removed from V and 0 bases from J, the gap between germline ends came to 6 bases. The CDR3 extends over 13 amino acids. The CDR3 bases are TGTGCCAGCAGTTACGGGTACCAAGAGACCCAGTACTTC. It is translated as CASSYGYQETQYF.

This clone was recorded once. The chain employs TRBV5-1 and TRBJ1-1, with TRBD1 matching 7 bases. V lost 3 bases, J lost 4 bases, and 6 bases stayed unmatched. The CDR3 consists of 14 residues. Germline V gene sequence: CDR1 SGHRS, CDR2 YFSETQ. The CDR3 region has the DNA TGCGCCAGCAGCTCAGGGGCAGGGGGCACTGAAGCTTTCTTT. It codes for CASSSGAGGTEAFF. Full variable domain (rest looked up from reference TRBV5-1 and TRBJ1-1): KAGVTQTPRYLIKTRGQQVTLSCSPISGHRSVSWYQQTPGQGLQFLFEYFSETQRNKGNFPGRFSGRQFSNSRSEMNVSTLELGDSALYLCASSSGAGGTEAFFGQGTRLTVV.

Of note for this clone: The same CDR3 also results from other DNA sequences found in this sample. V and J are TRBV7-2 and TRBJ2-7, with D unclear. The CDR3 is 11 residues long. Germline CDR1 and CDR2: SGHTA and FQGNSA. V lost 5 bases and J 3 bases, leaving 5 bases between the germline ends. CDR3 DNA: TGTGCCAGCAGCCCAGACTACGAGCAGTACTTC. Protein sequence: CASSPDYEQYF.

The J gene is TRBJ2-2, the V gene TRBV29-1, with unresolved D. This CDR3 contains 14 residues. The V and J ends lost 5 bases and 0 bases respectively, with 10 bases between them. CDR1 SQVTM and CDR2 ANQGSEA come from the germline V gene. In nucleotides, the CDR3 is TGCAGCGTTCAGACCGCTACGAACACCGGGGAGCTGTTTTTT. As protein: CSVQTATNTGELFF.

This clone has a single count. V usage is TRBV4-3 and J usage is TRBJ1-1, with 7 bases aligning to TRBD1. The CDR3 extends over 16 amino acids. Germline-derived CDR1 and CDR2 are LGHNA and YSLEER. V trimming: 4 bases; J trimming: 5 bases; junction bases outside the gene matches: 13. CDR3 protein: CASSLRTDRRNTEAFF. The CDR3 region has the DNA TGCGCCAGCAGCCTCCGAACGGACAGGAGAAATACTGAAGCTTTCTTT.

The genes are TRBV5-1 and TRBJ2-5; 8 nucleotides align to TRBD2. CDR1 is SGHRS and CDR2 is YFSETQ in the germline V gene. The V gene end was trimmed by 0 bases and the J gene end by 4 bases; junction bases not matched to a gene: 8. The CDR3 consists of 16 residues. Here the CDR3 DNA reads TGCGCCAGCAGCTTGGGAAGCAGCGGGAGTGGAGAGACCCAGTACTTC. The encoded protein is CASSLGSSGSGETQYF.